This TCR beta chain emerged from a study of blood T cell repertoires in COVID-19. Study-wide context: PBMCs, B-cell-depleted T cells, or T cells were the source of the cDNA or gDNA that made up the material.

CDR1 and CDR2 (germline): KGHSH, LQKENI. Trimming stripped 3 bases from V and 8 bases from J, with 16 bases between. The CDR3 is 14 residues long. Everyone who took part was about 18 to 90 years old, and they came from 20 to 25 US areas. What the recovered Cohort 3 donors had was two negative PCRs, clearance, or symptom resolution. Per the original methods: Reference gene primer amplification gave estimated nucleated cell counts. Sequenced by immunoSEQ multiplex PCR; TCRdb stores in-frame clones only, minus some. From that table come the V and J calls and clone size; the DNA was used to work out D and trimming. The sample lists 250,000 to 300,000 clones, approximately 86% occurring once.

This TCR came from a woman aged 25 to 39 who had recovered from COVID-19. V gene TRBV18 combines with J gene TRBJ1-2, with D possibly TRBD1 on 6 matching bases. The sample was PBMCs or T cells enriched from blood (not recorded which). CDR3: CASSPFEQGTGYTF. The CDR3 DNA follows: TGTGCCAGCTCACCGTTTGAACAGGGAACGGGCTACACCTTC.